A selection of T cell receptor beta chains follows, all from one sample in a study of shared clonotypes between healthy human individuals. Data came from immunoSEQ multiplex PCR; TCRdb stores just in-frame clones and leaves some out. The profile shows under 2,500,000 clones, under 97% of them singletons. Material for sequencing was naive CD4+ T cells sorted from blood. The receptor source for this set is a man younger than 30 in good health. CDR3s include the opening cysteine and the closing phenylalanine or tryptophan. Fields, in order: clone size, J gene, D gene, V gene, CDR3 DNA, CDR3 protein. D genes are given only for firm matches. Size is omitted from some rows. Given values are once, few, many or a class for expanded clones.

abundance: once; j_gene: TRBJ1-4; d_gene: -; v_gene: TRBV5-1; CDR3nt: TGCGCCAGCAGCTTACTCGGGTCTCTTAATGAAAAACTGTTTTTT; CDR3aa: CASSLLGSLNEKLFF
abundance: -; j_gene: TRBJ1-4; d_gene: -; v_gene: TRBV15; CDR3nt: TGTGCCACCAGCAGAGAAGGCAGGGGCAATGAAAAACTGTTTTTT; CDR3aa: CATSREGRGNEKLFF
abundance: -; j_gene: TRBJ2-1; d_gene: TRBD2; v_gene: TRBV10-3; CDR3nt: TGTGCCATCAGTGGAGGACTAGCGGGAGTCTACGAGCAGTTCTTC; CDR3aa: CAISGGLAGVYEQFF
abundance: -; j_gene: TRBJ2-3; d_gene: -; v_gene: TRBV6-4; CDR3nt: TGTGCCAGCAGTGGACAGGGAGGAAGCACAGATACGCAGTATTTT; CDR3aa: CASSGQGGSTDTQYF
abundance: -; j_gene: TRBJ1-5; d_gene: -; v_gene: TRBV27; CDR3nt: TGTGCCAGCAGTTTAAGGGGTAAGGGCAATCAGCCCCAGCATTTT; CDR3aa: CASSLRGKGNQPQHF
abundance: -; j_gene: TRBJ2-4; d_gene: -; v_gene: TRBV28; CDR3nt: TGTGCCAGCAGTGTCGGGACGGAATTTTGGGGGGCTATAACCAAAAACATTCAGTACTTC; CDR3aa: CASSVGTEFWGAITKNIQYF
abundance: -; j_gene: TRBJ2-7; d_gene: TRBD2; v_gene: TRBV5-1; CDR3nt: TGCGCCAGCAGCTTGGGAGCGGGGCCTCTGAACGAGCAGTACTTC; CDR3aa: CASSLGAGPLNEQYF
abundance: -; j_gene: TRBJ2-5; d_gene: TRBD1; v_gene: TRBV2; CDR3nt: TGTGCCAGCAGTGGGGACAGGGGAACCCAGTACTTC; CDR3aa: CASSGDRGTQYF
abundance: once; j_gene: TRBJ2-3; d_gene: TRBD2; v_gene: TRBV30; CDR3nt: TGTGCCTGGAGTGCAGGACGCGGGGGGGCCCTGGATACGCAGTATTTT; CDR3aa: CAWSAGRGGALDTQYF
abundance: once; j_gene: TRBJ1-4; d_gene: -; v_gene: TRBV6-5; CDR3nt: TGTGCCACCTCTGGGTGGCTGAATGAAAAACTGTTTTTT; CDR3aa: CATSGWLNEKLFF
abundance: -; j_gene: TRBJ2-7; d_gene: TRBD1; v_gene: TRBV6-5; CDR3nt: TGTGCCAGCAGTTATGGGGGACAGGGGGCCTACGAGCAGTACTTC; CDR3aa: CASSYGGQGAYEQYF
abundance: -; j_gene: TRBJ2-7; d_gene: -; v_gene: TRBV28; CDR3nt: TGTGCCAGCAGTTTATGGCCCTGGTACGAGCAGTACTTC; CDR3aa: CASSLWPWYEQYF
abundance: -; j_gene: TRBJ1-2; d_gene: -; v_gene: TRBV30; CDR3nt: TGTGCCTGGAGTACACCGACGGGGAACTACTATGGCTACACCTTC; CDR3aa: CAWSTPTGNYYGYTF
abundance: -; j_gene: TRBJ2-1; d_gene: -; v_gene: TRBV18; CDR3nt: TGTGCCAGCTCCACCCCAGAAAATGAGCAGTTCTTC; CDR3aa: CASSTPENEQFF
abundance: -; j_gene: TRBJ2-1; d_gene: -; v_gene: TRBV5-6; CDR3nt: TGTGCCAGCAGCGCCGAATCGGGGGCCTTTTACAATGAGCAGTTCTTC; CDR3aa: CASSAESGAFYNEQFF
abundance: -; j_gene: TRBJ1-6; d_gene: -; v_gene: TRBV5-6; CDR3nt: TGTGCCAGCAGCTTGGCCGCGAAAAGGGTAACGGTGCCCCTCCACTTT; CDR3aa: CASSLAAKRVTVPLHF
abundance: -; j_gene: TRBJ2-3; d_gene: -; v_gene: TRBV5-4; CDR3nt: TGTGCCAGCAGCTTGGTGGGTCTCACAGATACGCAGTATTTT; CDR3aa: CASSLVGLTDTQYF
abundance: once; j_gene: TRBJ2-1; d_gene: -; v_gene: TRBV7-7; CDR3nt: TGTGCTAGCAGCCTCGGGCTACTCAATGAGCAGTTCTTC; CDR3aa: CASSLGLLNEQFF
abundance: -; j_gene: TRBJ2-2; d_gene: -; v_gene: TRBV19; CDR3nt: TGTGCCAGTAGTACTACCGGGTCACACACCGGGGAGCTGTTTTTT; CDR3aa: CASSTTGSHTGELFF
abundance: -; j_gene: TRBJ1-6; d_gene: -; v_gene: TRBV5-4; CDR3nt: TGTGCCAGCAGCCCGGGGACGGGACTCCGGAATTCACCCCTCCACTTT; CDR3aa: CASSPGTGLRNSPLHF
abundance: -; j_gene: TRBJ2-7; d_gene: TRBD1; v_gene: TRBV10-3; CDR3nt: TGTGCCATCAGCGGACAGGGTTCGTACGAGCAGTACTTC; CDR3aa: CAISGQGSYEQYF
abundance: -; j_gene: TRBJ1-4; d_gene: -; v_gene: TRBV28; CDR3nt: TGTGCCAGCAGATCCCCGGGCAGCGAAAAACTGTTTTTT; CDR3aa: CASRSPGSEKLFF
abundance: -; j_gene: TRBJ2-7; d_gene: -; v_gene: TRBV7-8; CDR3nt: TGTGCCAGCAGCTTAGATGAGACACTCTCGGACGAGCAGTACTTC; CDR3aa: CASSLDETLSDEQYF
abundance: -; j_gene: TRBJ2-3; d_gene: -; v_gene: TRBV19; CDR3nt: TGTGCCAGTACGAAGGGGGGCAGGGATACGCAGTATTTT; CDR3aa: CASTKGGRDTQYF
abundance: -; j_gene: TRBJ2-2; d_gene: -; v_gene: TRBV9; CDR3nt: TGTGCCAGCAGCGTAGGGCTAGGGACCGGGGAGCTGTTTTTT; CDR3aa: CASSVGLGTGELFF
abundance: -; j_gene: TRBJ2-3; d_gene: -; v_gene: TRBV10-1; CDR3nt: TGCGCCAGCAGTGTAGGACTCCCTCCAGATACGCAGTATTTT; CDR3aa: CASSVGLPPDTQYF
abundance: -; j_gene: TRBJ1-4; d_gene: -; v_gene: TRBV6-6; CDR3nt: TGTGCCAGCAGTTACGACGGTGGTGAAAAACTGTTTTTT; CDR3aa: CASSYDGGEKLFF
abundance: -; j_gene: TRBJ1-1; d_gene: -; v_gene: TRBV4-1; CDR3nt: TGCGCCAGCAGCCAAGAAACACAGGTGTCTACTGAAGCTTTCTTT; CDR3aa: CASSQETQVSTEAFF
abundance: -; j_gene: TRBJ2-5; d_gene: -; v_gene: TRBV4-1; CDR3nt: TGCGCCAGCAGCCCCACGGTACAGGGTCAAGAGACCCAGTACTTC; CDR3aa: CASSPTVQGQETQYF
abundance: few; j_gene: TRBJ2-7; d_gene: -; v_gene: TRBV18; CDR3nt: TGTGCCAGCTCACTCGGGACAAACTACGAGCAGTACTTC; CDR3aa: CASSLGTNYEQYF
abundance: -; j_gene: TRBJ2-4; d_gene: TRBD1; v_gene: TRBV18; CDR3nt: TGTGCCAGCTCACCTACTGGGACAGGGACAACCGTAGCCAAAAACATTCAGTACTTC; CDR3aa: CASSPTGTGTTVAKNIQYF
abundance: -; j_gene: TRBJ2-2; d_gene: -; v_gene: TRBV5-1; CDR3nt: TGCGCCAGCAGCTTGGCGGCGAACACCGGGGAGCTGTTTTTT; CDR3aa: CASSLAANTGELFF
abundance: -; j_gene: TRBJ1-1; d_gene: TRBD1; v_gene: TRBV9; CDR3nt: TGTGCCAGCGGGACAGGGCAGACCATGGGGACTGAAGCTTTCTTT; CDR3aa: CASGTGQTMGTEAFF
abundance: -; j_gene: TRBJ1-1; d_gene: -; v_gene: TRBV6-5; CDR3nt: TGTGCCAGCAGTCGTAACCAGGGAAGGAGCACTGAAGCTTTCTTT; CDR3aa: CASSRNQGRSTEAFF
abundance: -; j_gene: TRBJ2-1; d_gene: TRBD2; v_gene: TRBV7-2; CDR3nt: TGTGCCAGCAGCTATGGACTAGCGGCCTACAATGAGCAGTTCTTC; CDR3aa: CASSYGLAAYNEQFF
abundance: -; j_gene: TRBJ1-4; d_gene: TRBD1; v_gene: TRBV9; CDR3nt: TGTGCCAGCAGCCCAGGGCGGGACAGTAGGAGTACAACTAATGAAAAACTGTTTTTT; CDR3aa: CASSPGRDSRSTTNEKLFF
abundance: -; j_gene: TRBJ2-3; d_gene: -; v_gene: TRBV18; CDR3nt: TGTGCCAGCTCACCGGTAGGGGGACCAAGCACAGATACGCAGTATTTT; CDR3aa: CASSPVGGPSTDTQYF
abundance: -; j_gene: TRBJ2-1; d_gene: -; v_gene: TRBV28; CDR3nt: TGTGCCAGCATTGGGGCTGCTAGGGGGTACAATGAGCAGTTCTTC; CDR3aa: CASIGAARGYNEQFF
abundance: -; j_gene: TRBJ2-1; d_gene: -; v_gene: TRBV5-1; CDR3nt: TGCGCCAGCAGCTTAACGGGGCCCAATCGCGGTGAGCAGTTCTTC; CDR3aa: CASSLTGPNRGEQFF
abundance: -; j_gene: TRBJ1-2; d_gene: -; v_gene: TRBV18; CDR3nt: TGTGCCAGCTCACCAGGGACGGATAACTATGGCTACACCTTC; CDR3aa: CASSPGTDNYGYTF
abundance: -; j_gene: TRBJ1-2; d_gene: -; v_gene: TRBV2; CDR3nt: TGTGCCAGCAGTGAACGGCAGGGCGGCAGTCGTGGCTACACCTTC; CDR3aa: CASSERQGGSRGYTF
abundance: once; j_gene: TRBJ2-3; d_gene: -; v_gene: TRBV7-2; CDR3nt: TGTGCCAGCAGCTTAGATGGGAGCACAGATACGCAGTATTTT; CDR3aa: CASSLDGSTDTQYF
abundance: -; j_gene: TRBJ2-5; d_gene: -; v_gene: TRBV27; CDR3nt: TGTGCCAGCAAAAGGGTAACTCAAGAGACCCAGTACTTC; CDR3aa: CASKRVTQETQYF
abundance: -; j_gene: TRBJ1-2; d_gene: TRBD1; v_gene: TRBV5-1; CDR3nt: TGCGCCAGCAGCTTCACAGGGGATTCTAACTATGGCTACACCTTC; CDR3aa: CASSFTGDSNYGYTF
abundance: -; j_gene: TRBJ2-7; d_gene: TRBD2; v_gene: TRBV2; CDR3nt: TGTGCCGGGAACCTAGCGGGATTCTCCTACGAGCAGTACTTC; CDR3aa: CAGNLAGFSYEQYF
abundance: -; j_gene: TRBJ2-1; d_gene: -; v_gene: TRBV10-1; CDR3nt: TGCGCCAGCAGTGAGAAGGGGTCCTACAATGAGCAGTTCTTC; CDR3aa: CASSEKGSYNEQFF
abundance: -; j_gene: TRBJ1-6; d_gene: TRBD1; v_gene: TRBV28; CDR3nt: TGTGCCAGCAGACTTGGAGGGGGCAATAATTCACCCCTCCACTTT; CDR3aa: CASRLGGGNNSPLHF
abundance: -; j_gene: TRBJ1-3; d_gene: TRBD1; v_gene: TRBV6-5; CDR3nt: TGTGCCAGCAGTTACTCACGGACAGGGTCTGGAAACACCATATATTTT; CDR3aa: CASSYSRTGSGNTIYF
abundance: -; j_gene: TRBJ2-7; d_gene: TRBD1; v_gene: TRBV6-6; CDR3nt: TGTGCCAGCAGGCCGGGACAGGGACCCTACGAGCAGTACTTC; CDR3aa: CASRPGQGPYEQYF
abundance: -; j_gene: TRBJ2-1; d_gene: -; v_gene: TRBV5-1; CDR3nt: TGCGCCAGCAGCTGGACTGCTGGTAATGAGCAGTTCTTC; CDR3aa: CASSWTAGNEQFF
abundance: -; j_gene: TRBJ2-5; d_gene: -; v_gene: TRBV7-2; CDR3nt: TGTGCCAGCAGCCCCGGGATTCAAGAGACCCAGTACTTC; CDR3aa: CASSPGIQETQYF
abundance: -; j_gene: TRBJ1-2; d_gene: TRBD1; v_gene: TRBV10-2; CDR3nt: TGCGCCAGCAGTGGACAGGGCTCCTATGGCTACACCTTC; CDR3aa: CASSGQGSYGYTF
abundance: -; j_gene: TRBJ2-7; d_gene: TRBD2; v_gene: TRBV18; CDR3nt: TGTGCCAGCTCACCCGGGACTAGTGGTGAGCAGTACTTC; CDR3aa: CASSPGTSGEQYF
abundance: -; j_gene: TRBJ2-3; d_gene: TRBD2; v_gene: TRBV7-8; CDR3nt: TGTGCCAGCAGCCTCTCGGGGGGTGAGCTGGATACGCAGTATTTT; CDR3aa: CASSLSGGELDTQYF
abundance: -; j_gene: TRBJ2-5; d_gene: -; v_gene: TRBV20-1; CDR3nt: TGCAGTGCTTGGCGAGGGGAGACCCAGTACTTC; CDR3aa: CSAWRGETQYF